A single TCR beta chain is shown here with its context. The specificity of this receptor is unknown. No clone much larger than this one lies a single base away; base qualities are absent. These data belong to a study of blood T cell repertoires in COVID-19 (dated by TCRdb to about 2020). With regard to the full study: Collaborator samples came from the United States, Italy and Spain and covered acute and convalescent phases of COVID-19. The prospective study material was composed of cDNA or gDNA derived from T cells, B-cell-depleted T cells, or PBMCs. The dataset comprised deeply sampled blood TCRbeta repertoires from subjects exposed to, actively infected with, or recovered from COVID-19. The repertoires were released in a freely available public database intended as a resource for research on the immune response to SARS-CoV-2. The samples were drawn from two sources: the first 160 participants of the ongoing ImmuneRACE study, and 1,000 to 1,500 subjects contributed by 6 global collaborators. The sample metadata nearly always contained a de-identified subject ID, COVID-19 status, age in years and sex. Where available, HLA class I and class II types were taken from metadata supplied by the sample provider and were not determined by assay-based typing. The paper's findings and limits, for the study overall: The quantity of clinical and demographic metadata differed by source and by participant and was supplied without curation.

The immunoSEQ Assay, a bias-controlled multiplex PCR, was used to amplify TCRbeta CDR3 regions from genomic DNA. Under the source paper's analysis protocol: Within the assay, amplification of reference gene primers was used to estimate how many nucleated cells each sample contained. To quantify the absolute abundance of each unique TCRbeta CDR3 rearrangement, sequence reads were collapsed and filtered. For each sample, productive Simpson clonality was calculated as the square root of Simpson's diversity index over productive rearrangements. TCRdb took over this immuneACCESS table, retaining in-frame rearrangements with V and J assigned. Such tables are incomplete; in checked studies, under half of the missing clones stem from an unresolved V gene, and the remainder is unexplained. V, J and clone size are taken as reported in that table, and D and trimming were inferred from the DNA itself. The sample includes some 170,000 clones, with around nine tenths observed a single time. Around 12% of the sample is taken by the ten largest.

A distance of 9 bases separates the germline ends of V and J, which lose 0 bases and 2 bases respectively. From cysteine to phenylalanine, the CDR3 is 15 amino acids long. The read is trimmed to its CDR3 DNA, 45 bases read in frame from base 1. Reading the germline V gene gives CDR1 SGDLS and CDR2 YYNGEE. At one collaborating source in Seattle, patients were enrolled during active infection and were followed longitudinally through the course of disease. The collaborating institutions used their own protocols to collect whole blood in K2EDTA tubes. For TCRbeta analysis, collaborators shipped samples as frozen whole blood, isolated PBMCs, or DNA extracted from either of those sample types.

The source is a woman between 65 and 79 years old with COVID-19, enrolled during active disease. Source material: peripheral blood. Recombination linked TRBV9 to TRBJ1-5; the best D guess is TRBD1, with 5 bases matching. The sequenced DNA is TGTGCCAGCAGCGTAGGGGGCTCGGGCAATCAGCCCCAGCATTTT. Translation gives CASSVGGSGNQPQHF.